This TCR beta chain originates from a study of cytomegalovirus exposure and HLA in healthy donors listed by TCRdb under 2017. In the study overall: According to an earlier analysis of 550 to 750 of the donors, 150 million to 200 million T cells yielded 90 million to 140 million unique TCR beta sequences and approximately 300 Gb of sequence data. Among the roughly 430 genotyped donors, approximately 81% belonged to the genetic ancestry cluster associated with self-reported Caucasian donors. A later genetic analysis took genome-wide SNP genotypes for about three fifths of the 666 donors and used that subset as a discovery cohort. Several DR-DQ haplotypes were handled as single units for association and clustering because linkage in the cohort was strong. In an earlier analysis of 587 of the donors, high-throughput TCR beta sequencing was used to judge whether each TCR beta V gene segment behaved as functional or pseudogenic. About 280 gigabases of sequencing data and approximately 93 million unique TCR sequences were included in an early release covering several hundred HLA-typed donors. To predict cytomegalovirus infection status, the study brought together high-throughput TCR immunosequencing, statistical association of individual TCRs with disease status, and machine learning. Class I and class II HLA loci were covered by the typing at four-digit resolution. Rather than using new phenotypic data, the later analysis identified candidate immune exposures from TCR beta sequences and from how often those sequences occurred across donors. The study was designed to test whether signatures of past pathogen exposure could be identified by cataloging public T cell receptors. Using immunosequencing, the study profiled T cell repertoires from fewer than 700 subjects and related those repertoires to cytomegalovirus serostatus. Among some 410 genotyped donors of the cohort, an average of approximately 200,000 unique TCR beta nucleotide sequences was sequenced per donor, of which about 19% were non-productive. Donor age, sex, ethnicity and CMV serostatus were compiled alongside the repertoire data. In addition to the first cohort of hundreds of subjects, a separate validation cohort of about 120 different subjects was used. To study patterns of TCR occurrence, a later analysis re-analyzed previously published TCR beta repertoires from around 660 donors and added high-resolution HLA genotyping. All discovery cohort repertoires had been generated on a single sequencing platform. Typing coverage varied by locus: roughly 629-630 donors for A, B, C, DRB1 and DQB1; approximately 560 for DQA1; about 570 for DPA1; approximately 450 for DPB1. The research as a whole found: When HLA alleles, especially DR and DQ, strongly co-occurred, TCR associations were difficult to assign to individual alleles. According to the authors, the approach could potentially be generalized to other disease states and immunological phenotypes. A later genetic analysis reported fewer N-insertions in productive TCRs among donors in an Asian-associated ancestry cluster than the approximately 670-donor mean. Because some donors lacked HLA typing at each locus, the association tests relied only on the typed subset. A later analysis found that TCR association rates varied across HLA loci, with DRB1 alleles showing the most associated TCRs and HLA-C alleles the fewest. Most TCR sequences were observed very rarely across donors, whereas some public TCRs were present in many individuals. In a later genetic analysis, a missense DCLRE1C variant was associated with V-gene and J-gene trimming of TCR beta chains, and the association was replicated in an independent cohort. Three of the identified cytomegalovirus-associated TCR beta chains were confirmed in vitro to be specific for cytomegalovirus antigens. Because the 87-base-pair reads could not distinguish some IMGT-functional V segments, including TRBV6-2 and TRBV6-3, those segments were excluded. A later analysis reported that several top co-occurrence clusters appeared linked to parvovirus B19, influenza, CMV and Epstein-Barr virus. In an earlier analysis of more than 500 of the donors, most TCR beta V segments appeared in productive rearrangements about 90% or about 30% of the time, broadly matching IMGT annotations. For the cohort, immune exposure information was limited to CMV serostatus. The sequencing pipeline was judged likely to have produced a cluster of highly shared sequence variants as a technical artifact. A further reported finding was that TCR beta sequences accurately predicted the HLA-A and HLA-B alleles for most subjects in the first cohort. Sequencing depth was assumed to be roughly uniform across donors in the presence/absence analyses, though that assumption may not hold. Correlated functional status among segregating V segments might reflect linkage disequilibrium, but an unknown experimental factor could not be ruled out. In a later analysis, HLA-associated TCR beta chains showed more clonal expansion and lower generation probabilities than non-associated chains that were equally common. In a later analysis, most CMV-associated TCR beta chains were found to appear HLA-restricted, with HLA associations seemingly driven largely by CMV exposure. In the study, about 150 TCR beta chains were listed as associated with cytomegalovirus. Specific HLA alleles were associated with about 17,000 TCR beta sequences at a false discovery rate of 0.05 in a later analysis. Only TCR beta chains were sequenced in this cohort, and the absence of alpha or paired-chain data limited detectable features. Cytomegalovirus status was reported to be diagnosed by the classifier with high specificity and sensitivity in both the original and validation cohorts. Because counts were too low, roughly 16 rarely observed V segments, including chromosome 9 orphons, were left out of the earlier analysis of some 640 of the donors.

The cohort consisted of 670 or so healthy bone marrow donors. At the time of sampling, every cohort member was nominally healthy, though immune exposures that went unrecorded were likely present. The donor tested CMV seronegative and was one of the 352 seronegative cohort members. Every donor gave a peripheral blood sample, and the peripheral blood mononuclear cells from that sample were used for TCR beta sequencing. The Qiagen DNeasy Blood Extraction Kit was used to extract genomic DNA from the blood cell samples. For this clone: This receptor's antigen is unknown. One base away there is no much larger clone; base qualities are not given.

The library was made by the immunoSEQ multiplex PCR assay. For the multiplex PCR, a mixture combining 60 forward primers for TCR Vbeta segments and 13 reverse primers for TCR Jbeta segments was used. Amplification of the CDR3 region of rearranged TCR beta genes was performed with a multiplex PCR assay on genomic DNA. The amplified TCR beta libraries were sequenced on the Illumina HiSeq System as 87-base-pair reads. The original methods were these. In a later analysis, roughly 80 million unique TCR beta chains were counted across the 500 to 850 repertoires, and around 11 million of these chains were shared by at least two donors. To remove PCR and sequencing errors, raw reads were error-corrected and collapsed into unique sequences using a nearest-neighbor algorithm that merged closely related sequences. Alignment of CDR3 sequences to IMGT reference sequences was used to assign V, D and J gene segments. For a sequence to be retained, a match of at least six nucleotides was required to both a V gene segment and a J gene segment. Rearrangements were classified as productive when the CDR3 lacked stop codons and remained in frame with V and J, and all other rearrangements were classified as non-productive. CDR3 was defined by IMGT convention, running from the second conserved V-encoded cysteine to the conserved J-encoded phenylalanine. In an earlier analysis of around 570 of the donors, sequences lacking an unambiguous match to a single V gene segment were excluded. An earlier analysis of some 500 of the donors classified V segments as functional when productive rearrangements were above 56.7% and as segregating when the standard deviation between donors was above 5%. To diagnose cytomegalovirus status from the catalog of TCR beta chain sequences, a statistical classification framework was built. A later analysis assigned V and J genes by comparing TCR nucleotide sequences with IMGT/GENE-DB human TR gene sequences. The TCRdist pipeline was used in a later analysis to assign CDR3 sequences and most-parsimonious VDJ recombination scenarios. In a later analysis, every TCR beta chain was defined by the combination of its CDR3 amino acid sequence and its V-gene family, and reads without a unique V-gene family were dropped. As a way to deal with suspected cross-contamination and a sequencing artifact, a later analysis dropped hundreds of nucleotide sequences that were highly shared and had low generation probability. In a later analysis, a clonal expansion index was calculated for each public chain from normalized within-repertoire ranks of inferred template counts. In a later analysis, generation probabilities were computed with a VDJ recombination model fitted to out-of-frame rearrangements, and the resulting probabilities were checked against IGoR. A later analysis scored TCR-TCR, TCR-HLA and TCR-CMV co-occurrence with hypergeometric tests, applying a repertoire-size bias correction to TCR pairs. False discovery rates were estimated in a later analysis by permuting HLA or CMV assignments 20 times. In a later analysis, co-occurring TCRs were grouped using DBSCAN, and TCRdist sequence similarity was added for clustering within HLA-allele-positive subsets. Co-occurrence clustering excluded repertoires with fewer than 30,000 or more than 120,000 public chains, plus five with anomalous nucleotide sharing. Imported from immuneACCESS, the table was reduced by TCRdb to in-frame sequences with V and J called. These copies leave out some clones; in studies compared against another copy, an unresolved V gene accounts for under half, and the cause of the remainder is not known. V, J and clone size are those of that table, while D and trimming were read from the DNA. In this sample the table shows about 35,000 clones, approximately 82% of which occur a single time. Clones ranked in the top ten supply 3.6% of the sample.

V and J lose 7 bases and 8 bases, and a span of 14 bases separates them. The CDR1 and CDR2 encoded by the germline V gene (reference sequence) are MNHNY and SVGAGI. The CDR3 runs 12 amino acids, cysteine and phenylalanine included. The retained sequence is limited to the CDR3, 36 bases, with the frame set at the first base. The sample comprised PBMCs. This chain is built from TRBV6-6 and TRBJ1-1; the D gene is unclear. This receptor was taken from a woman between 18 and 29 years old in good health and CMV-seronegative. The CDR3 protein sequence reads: CASTETLTEAFF. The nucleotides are TGTGCCAGCACCGAGACTCTGACGGAAGCTTTCTTT.